This passage covers 2 T cell receptor beta chains from one sample sequenced in a study of T cell repertoires in cytomegalovirus infection. MiXCR, applied by TCRdb to the reads, yields one record per CDR3 protein. The sample has under 250,000 distinct CDR3 sequences; around 6.4% are singletons. Source material: PBMCs. These receptors were obtained from a human donor in good health (CMV status not recorded). Some clones in this sample may be carry-over from other donors' samples.

This clonotype was observed many times. The chain combines TRBV12-3 or TRBV12-4 with TRBJ2-7; 8 bases line up with TRBD1. This CDR3 has 15 amino acids. Trimming cost V 7 bases and J 0 bases; bases outside gene matches: 8. The CDR3 reads CASTPDRAGSYEQYF. For the CDR3, the DNA is TGTGCCAGCACCCCGGACAGGGCGGGCTCCTACGAGCAGTACTTC.

This clonotype was detected ten times or more. The V and J genes are TRBV7-2 and TRBJ1-1, with D hard to call. Germline V gene data show CDR1 as SGHTA and CDR2 as FQGNSA. The ends were cut back, 2 bases at V and 7 bases at J, with 8 bases in the middle. CDR3 size: 12 residues. The CDR3 region has the DNA TGTGCCAGCAGCTTATATGGGGTTGAAGCTTTCTTT. Its protein product is CASSLYGVEAFF.